The clone carrying this T cell receptor (beta chain) showed up many times. This specimen belongs to a study of T cells of healthy individuals. TCRdb reprocessed the 5' RACE reads via MiXCR and lists one record per CDR3 protein. The repertoire holds around 63,000 distinct CDR3 sequences, 15% to 20% seen once, with around 4.5% in the top ten. This clonotype was sampled from a human donor in good health.

The CDR3 region is CASSVPKGNEQFF. The CDR3 coding sequence is TGTGCCAGCAGCGTCCCTAAGGGGAATGAGCAGTTCTTC. V gene TRBV7-3 combines with J gene TRBJ2-1; D may be TRBD1 (5 bases). Germline loops: CDR1 SGHTA, CDR2 FQGTGA. The ends were cut back, 5 bases at V and 7 bases at J, with 12 bases in the middle. The length of the CDR3 is 13 residues.